Listed below are T cell receptor beta chains from one sample, sequenced in a study of control samples from healthy donors and cancer patients. TCRdb's copy holds only in-frame clones and misses some; the assay was immunoSEQ multiplex PCR. The sample lists 100,000 or so clones; 79% were seen once. Sequencing input: blood. The receptors originated from a woman under 40 in good health. Each CDR3 is given with its conserved first and last residue. The order of the fields is J gene, clone size, V gene, D gene, CDR3 DNA, CDR3 protein. The D gene is left open where the match is weak. Rows may omit the clone size; those that give it use once, few, many or a size class.

J gene: TRBJ1-4; clone size: few; V gene: TRBV29-1; D gene: TRBD1; CDR3 DNA: TGCAGCGGTCGACAGGGAACTAATGAAAAACTGTTTTTT; CDR3 protein: CSGRQGTNEKLFF
J gene: TRBJ2-7; clone size: .; V gene: TRBV7-8; D gene: .; CDR3 DNA: TGTGCCAGCAGCTTAGCCGGGAGGGGGCGGGGGTCCTACGAGCAGTACTTC; CDR3 protein: CASSLAGRGRGSYEQYF
J gene: TRBJ1-2; clone size: .; V gene: TRBV12-3/TRBV12-4; D gene: .; CDR3 DNA: TGTGCCAGCAGTCCCCCCGGTTTCGGCTACACCTTC; CDR3 protein: CASSPPGFGYTF
J gene: TRBJ1-6; clone size: .; V gene: TRBV19; D gene: .; CDR3 DNA: TGTGCCAGTAGTATAGTTTTGGATTCACCCCTCCACTTT; CDR3 protein: CASSIVLDSPLHF
J gene: TRBJ2-7; clone size: .; V gene: TRBV3-1/TRBV3-2; D gene: TRBD2; CDR3 DNA: TGTGCCAGCAGCCAAGTAGGTAGCGGGGGGGCCTACGAGCAGTACTTC; CDR3 protein: CASSQVGSGGAYEQYF
J gene: TRBJ1-2; clone size: .; V gene: TRBV3-1/TRBV3-2; D gene: .; CDR3 DNA: TGTGCCAGCAGCGCTGATGTTCGCGGTTCGGCGGGCTACACCTTC; CDR3 protein: CASSADVRGSAGYTF
J gene: TRBJ2-1; clone size: .; V gene: TRBV5-1; D gene: .; CDR3 DNA: TGCGCCAGCAGCTTGGCCGTGGGACGGGAGCAGTTCTTC; CDR3 protein: CASSLAVGREQFF
J gene: TRBJ1-1; clone size: few; V gene: TRBV30; D gene: .; CDR3 DNA: TGTGCCTGGAGTCGAACTGAAGCTTTCTTT; CDR3 protein: CAWSRTEAFF
J gene: TRBJ2-7; clone size: once; V gene: TRBV10-3; D gene: .; CDR3 DNA: TGTGCCATCAGTGATGTAGGGTACGAGCAGTACTTC; CDR3 protein: CAISDVGYEQYF
J gene: TRBJ1-5; clone size: .; V gene: TRBV19; D gene: TRBD1; CDR3 DNA: TGTGCCAGCACCGGGACAGGGGGCGCGAGCAATCAGCCCCAGCATTTT; CDR3 protein: CASTGTGGASNQPQHF
J gene: TRBJ2-5; clone size: .; V gene: TRBV6-5; D gene: .; CDR3 DNA: TGTGCCAGCAGTTACGCCCCAACAGGGACAGAGACCCAGTACTTC; CDR3 protein: CASSYAPTGTETQYF
J gene: TRBJ1-6; clone size: few; V gene: TRBV10-3; D gene: TRBD1; CDR3 DNA: TGTGCCATCAGAGGGTTACAGGGGATCAATTCACCCCTCCACTTT; CDR3 protein: CAIRGLQGINSPLHF
J gene: TRBJ2-4; clone size: few; V gene: TRBV19; D gene: .; CDR3 DNA: TGTGCCAGTAACGGTCTGACCAAAAACATTCAGTACTTC; CDR3 protein: CASNGLTKNIQYF
J gene: TRBJ1-6; clone size: once; V gene: TRBV6-5; D gene: .; CDR3 DNA: TGTGCCACCCCGGGGACTTCACCCCTCCACTTT; CDR3 protein: CATPGTSPLHF
J gene: TRBJ1-2; clone size: .; V gene: TRBV6-1; D gene: .; CDR3 DNA: TGTGCCAGCAGTGAAACCTCGCGAGGCAATTTC; CDR3 protein: CASSETSRGNF
J gene: TRBJ1-4; clone size: once; V gene: TRBV5-1; D gene: .; CDR3 DNA: TGCGCCAGCAGCCCCCGGCCGGATGAAAAACTGTTTTTT; CDR3 protein: CASSPRPDEKLFF
J gene: TRBJ2-5; clone size: few; V gene: TRBV27; D gene: TRBD1; CDR3 DNA: TGTGCCAGCAGTCCGTCCAGGGGGCGAGAGACCCAGTACTTC; CDR3 protein: CASSPSRGRETQYF
J gene: TRBJ1-6; clone size: .; V gene: TRBV11-2; D gene: .; CDR3 DNA: TGTGCCAGCAGCTTAGTTGGGTTTACGGGGAATTCACCCCTCCACTTT; CDR3 protein: CASSLVGFTGNSPLHF
J gene: TRBJ1-2; clone size: .; V gene: TRBV19; D gene: .; CDR3 DNA: TGTGCCAGTGGGGCCTATGGCTACACCTTC; CDR3 protein: CASGAYGYTF
J gene: TRBJ2-3; clone size: .; V gene: TRBV11-2; D gene: TRBD2; CDR3 DNA: TGTGCCAGCAGCTTAGAGGCTAGCGGGGGACGGTATGGGAGCACAGATACGCAGTATTTT; CDR3 protein: CASSLEASGGRYGSTDTQYF
J gene: TRBJ2-1; clone size: .; V gene: TRBV19; D gene: TRBD1; CDR3 DNA: TGTGCCAGTAGTAAAGGGACAGGGGGCTTCTACAATGAGCAGTTCTTC; CDR3 protein: CASSKGTGGFYNEQFF
J gene: TRBJ1-3; clone size: .; V gene: TRBV4-2; D gene: .; CDR3 DNA: TGTGCCAGCAGCTTGGGGGGCACCTCTGGAAACACCATATATTTT; CDR3 protein: CASSLGGTSGNTIYF
J gene: TRBJ2-3; clone size: .; V gene: TRBV10-3; D gene: .; CDR3 DNA: TGTGCCTTCTCCGGGACTAGCACAGATACGCAGTATTTT; CDR3 protein: CAFSGTSTDTQYF
J gene: TRBJ2-3; clone size: .; V gene: TRBV9; D gene: .; CDR3 DNA: TGTGCCAGCCAACCCCAGGGGTCAGATACGCAGTATTTT; CDR3 protein: CASQPQGSDTQYF
J gene: TRBJ1-5; clone size: once; V gene: TRBV7-8; D gene: .; CDR3 DNA: TGTGCCAGCAGCTTAACTCCCAGGGCAAGTACGCCCCAGCATTTT; CDR3 protein: CASSLTPRASTPQHF
J gene: TRBJ1-2; clone size: .; V gene: TRBV19; D gene: .; CDR3 DNA: TGTGCCAGTAAGAGGACAGAAGGCTTCTATGGCTACACCTTC; CDR3 protein: CASKRTEGFYGYTF
J gene: TRBJ2-3; clone size: .; V gene: TRBV5-4; D gene: .; CDR3 DNA: TGTGCCAGCAGCCCCGGGGGGCTGGGAGATACGCAGTATTTT; CDR3 protein: CASSPGGLGDTQYF
J gene: TRBJ2-5; clone size: few; V gene: TRBV7-9; D gene: .; CDR3 DNA: TGTGCCAGCAGCCCGAACAGAGACCAAGAGACCCAGTACTTC; CDR3 protein: CASSPNRDQETQYF
J gene: TRBJ2-7; clone size: .; V gene: TRBV2; D gene: .; CDR3 DNA: TGTGCCAGCAGGACCCTATCCTACGAGCAGTACTTC; CDR3 protein: CASRTLSYEQYF
J gene: TRBJ1-1; clone size: .; V gene: TRBV19; D gene: .; CDR3 DNA: TGTGCCAGTAGTATTTCGCTACGGGGTTTGAACACTGAAGCTTTCTTT; CDR3 protein: CASSISLRGLNTEAFF
J gene: TRBJ1-5; clone size: .; V gene: TRBV19; D gene: .; CDR3 DNA: TGTGCCAGTAGTACCGCCAGGGCGGCCCACCAGCCCCAGCATTTT; CDR3 protein: CASSTARAAHQPQHF
J gene: TRBJ1-1; clone size: once; V gene: TRBV18; D gene: .; CDR3 DNA: TGTGCCAGCTCAAGGGTAGCGAGGGATGTTACTGAAGCTTTCTTT; CDR3 protein: CASSRVARDVTEAFF
J gene: TRBJ1-2; clone size: .; V gene: TRBV6-5; D gene: TRBD1; CDR3 DNA: TGTGCCAGCAGTACTCCTAAACAGGGGAACTATGGCTACACCTTC; CDR3 protein: CASSTPKQGNYGYTF
J gene: TRBJ2-2; clone size: .; V gene: TRBV2; D gene: TRBD2; CDR3 DNA: TGTGCCAGCAAGCCCAGCGGGGGGAACACCGGGGAGCTGTTTTTT; CDR3 protein: CASKPSGGNTGELFF
J gene: TRBJ2-3; clone size: .; V gene: TRBV15; D gene: TRBD2; CDR3 DNA: TGTGCCACCAGCAGAGATTCGCGGGGGGACACAGATACGCAGTATTTT; CDR3 protein: CATSRDSRGDTDTQYF
J gene: TRBJ2-6; clone size: .; V gene: TRBV4-3; D gene: .; CDR3 DNA: TGCGCCAGCAGCCAAGATCTGAGCTCTGGGGCCAACGTCCTGACTTTC; CDR3 protein: CASSQDLSSGANVLTF
J gene: TRBJ1-2; clone size: once; V gene: TRBV11-2; D gene: .; CDR3 DNA: TGTGCCAGCAGCTCGAGCGTCGACAGAGTGCTGGGCTACACCTTC; CDR3 protein: CASSSSVDRVLGYTF
J gene: TRBJ2-3; clone size: .; V gene: TRBV11-2; D gene: .; CDR3 DNA: TGTGCCAGCAGCTTTGAACGACTTACGCAGTATTTT; CDR3 protein: CASSFERLTQYF
J gene: TRBJ1-5; clone size: .; V gene: TRBV19; D gene: TRBD1; CDR3 DNA: TGTGCCAGTACCACTGGGACAGGACGAAGCAATCAGCCCCAGCATTTT; CDR3 protein: CASTTGTGRSNQPQHF
J gene: TRBJ2-5; clone size: once; V gene: TRBV5-5; D gene: .; CDR3 DNA: TGTGCCAGCAGCTTGTCCTCGGGGGCCGGACAGACCCAGTACTTC; CDR3 protein: CASSLSSGAGQTQYF
J gene: TRBJ2-7; clone size: .; V gene: TRBV14; D gene: TRBD2; CDR3 DNA: TGTGCCAGCAGCCAAGATATTAGCGGGGCCGACGAGCAGTACTTC; CDR3 protein: CASSQDISGADEQYF
J gene: TRBJ1-2; clone size: .; V gene: TRBV18; D gene: TRBD1; CDR3 DNA: TGTGCCAGCTCACCGGGACAGGGTTTATTCTATGGCTACACCTTC; CDR3 protein: CASSPGQGLFYGYTF
J gene: TRBJ2-1; clone size: .; V gene: TRBV6-5; D gene: .; CDR3 DNA: TGTGCCAGCAGTTACTTGGATAGAGACAATGAGCAGTTCTTC; CDR3 protein: CASSYLDRDNEQFF
J gene: TRBJ2-7; clone size: .; V gene: TRBV3-1/TRBV3-2; D gene: .; CDR3 DNA: TGTGCCAGCAGCCACTCGGTGTACGAGCAGTACTTC; CDR3 protein: CASSHSVYEQYF
J gene: TRBJ2-4; clone size: .; V gene: TRBV25-1; D gene: TRBD1; CDR3 DNA: TGTGCCAGCCGGACCGGGACAGGGATACCTGGCAAAAACATTCAGTACTTC; CDR3 protein: CASRTGTGIPGKNIQYF
J gene: TRBJ2-7; clone size: .; V gene: TRBV4-3; D gene: .; CDR3 DNA: TGCGCCAGCAGCCAAGATGCCCGGGGGGCCACCTACGAGCAGTACTTC; CDR3 protein: CASSQDARGATYEQYF
J gene: TRBJ2-7; clone size: .; V gene: TRBV9; D gene: .; CDR3 DNA: TGTGCCAGCAGCGTAGGTCCCCAGTCCCCCTACGAGCAGTACTTC; CDR3 protein: CASSVGPQSPYEQYF
J gene: TRBJ2-6; clone size: .; V gene: TRBV29-1; D gene: TRBD1; CDR3 DNA: TGCAGCGTAACCGGGACAGGGGTCCGTGGGGCCAACGTCCTGACTTTC; CDR3 protein: CSVTGTGVRGANVLTF
J gene: TRBJ1-2; clone size: .; V gene: TRBV3-1/TRBV3-2; D gene: .; CDR3 DNA: TGTGCCAGCAGCCGGAGACAGGCAAACTATGGCTACACCTTC; CDR3 protein: CASSRRQANYGYTF
J gene: TRBJ2-1; clone size: .; V gene: TRBV28; D gene: .; CDR3 DNA: TGTGCCACCGATAGGGGGGGGGCCGGTAATGAGCAGTTCTTC; CDR3 protein: CATDRGGAGNEQFF
J gene: TRBJ2-7; clone size: once; V gene: TRBV5-8; D gene: .; CDR3 DNA: TGTGCCAGCAGCTTCTACGAGCAGTACTTC; CDR3 protein: CASSFYEQYF
J gene: TRBJ1-1; clone size: .; V gene: TRBV6-6; D gene: .; CDR3 DNA: TGTGCCAGCAGTTATTCCCCTGTGACTGAAGCTTTCTTT; CDR3 protein: CASSYSPVTEAFF
J gene: TRBJ1-2; clone size: .; V gene: TRBV7-9; D gene: TRBD1; CDR3 DNA: TGTGCCAGCAGCTTAGCTGGCAGGGGGCGGGATGGCTACACCTTC; CDR3 protein: CASSLAGRGRDGYTF
J gene: TRBJ2-3; clone size: once; V gene: TRBV7-2; D gene: TRBD1; CDR3 DNA: TGTGCCAGCAGCCCCGGACAGGGCTTACCCTTCGCTACAGATACGCAGTATTTT; CDR3 protein: CASSPGQGLPFATDTQYF
J gene: TRBJ2-3; clone size: .; V gene: TRBV19; D gene: .; CDR3 DNA: TGTGCCAGTAGTATCCGCTGGGGCGGCACAGATACGCAGTATTTT; CDR3 protein: CASSIRWGGTDTQYF
J gene: TRBJ2-3; clone size: .; V gene: TRBV4-3; D gene: TRBD2; CDR3 DNA: TGCGCCAGCAGCCGAACTCGCCTGGGACTAGCCGGGGTCACAGATACGCAGTATTTT; CDR3 protein: CASSRTRLGLAGVTDTQYF
J gene: TRBJ1-2; clone size: .; V gene: TRBV7-8; D gene: TRBD1; CDR3 DNA: TGTGCCAGCAGCCCAGGACAGGGGGCGTTTGGCTACACCTTC; CDR3 protein: CASSPGQGAFGYTF
J gene: TRBJ1-2; clone size: .; V gene: TRBV5-1; D gene: .; CDR3 DNA: TGCGCCAGCAGCTTGTACGAGGGGAGCGGCTACACCTTC; CDR3 protein: CASSLYEGSGYTF
J gene: TRBJ2-3; clone size: .; V gene: TRBV2; D gene: .; CDR3 DNA: TGTGCCAGCAGTGAACGTCGAAATACGCAGTATTTT; CDR3 protein: CASSERRNTQYF